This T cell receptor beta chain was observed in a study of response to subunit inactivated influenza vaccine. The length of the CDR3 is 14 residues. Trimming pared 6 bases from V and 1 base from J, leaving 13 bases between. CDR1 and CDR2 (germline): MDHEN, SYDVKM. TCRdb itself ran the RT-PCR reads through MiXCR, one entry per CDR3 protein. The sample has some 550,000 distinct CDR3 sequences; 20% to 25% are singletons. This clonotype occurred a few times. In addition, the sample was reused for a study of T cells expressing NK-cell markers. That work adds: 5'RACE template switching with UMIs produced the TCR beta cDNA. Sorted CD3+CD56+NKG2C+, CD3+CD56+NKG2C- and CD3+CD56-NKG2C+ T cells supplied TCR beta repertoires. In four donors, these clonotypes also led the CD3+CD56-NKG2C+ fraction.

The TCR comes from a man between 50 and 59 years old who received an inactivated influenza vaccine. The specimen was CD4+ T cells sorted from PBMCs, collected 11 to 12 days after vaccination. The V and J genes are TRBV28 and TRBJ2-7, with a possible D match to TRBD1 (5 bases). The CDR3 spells CASRGATGSYEQYF. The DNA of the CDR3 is TGTGCCAGCAGAGGCGCAACAGGTTCCTACGAGCAGTACTTC.